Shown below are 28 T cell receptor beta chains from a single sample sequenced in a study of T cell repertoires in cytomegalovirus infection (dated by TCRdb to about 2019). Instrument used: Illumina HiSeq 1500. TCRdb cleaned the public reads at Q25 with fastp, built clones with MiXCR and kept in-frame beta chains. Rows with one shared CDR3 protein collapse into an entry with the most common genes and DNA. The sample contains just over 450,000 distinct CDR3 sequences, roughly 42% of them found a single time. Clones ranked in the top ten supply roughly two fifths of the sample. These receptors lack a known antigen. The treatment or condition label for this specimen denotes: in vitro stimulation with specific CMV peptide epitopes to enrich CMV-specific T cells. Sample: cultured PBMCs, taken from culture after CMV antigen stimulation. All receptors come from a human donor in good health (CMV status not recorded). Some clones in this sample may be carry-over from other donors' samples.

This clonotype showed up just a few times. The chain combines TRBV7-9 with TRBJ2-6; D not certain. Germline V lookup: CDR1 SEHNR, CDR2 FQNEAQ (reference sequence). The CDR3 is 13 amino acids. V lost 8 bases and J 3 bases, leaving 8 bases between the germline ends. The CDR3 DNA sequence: TGTGCCAGCTCCCTTCGTGGGGCCAACGTCCTGACTTTC. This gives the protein CASSLRGANVLTF.

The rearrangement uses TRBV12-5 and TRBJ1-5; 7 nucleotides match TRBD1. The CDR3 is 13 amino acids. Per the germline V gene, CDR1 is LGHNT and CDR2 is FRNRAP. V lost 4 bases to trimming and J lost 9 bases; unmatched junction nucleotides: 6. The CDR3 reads CASGSGGGWPQHF. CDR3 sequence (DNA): TGTGCTAGTGGTTCAGGGGGGGGATGGCCCCAGCATTTT.

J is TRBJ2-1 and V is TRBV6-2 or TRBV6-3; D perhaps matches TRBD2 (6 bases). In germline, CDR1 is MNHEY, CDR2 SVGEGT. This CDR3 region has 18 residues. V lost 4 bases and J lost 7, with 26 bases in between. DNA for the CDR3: TGTGCCAGCAGTTTTACTAGTCGGGAGTCACAGCGTAGTAATGAGCAGTTCTTC. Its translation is CASSFTSRESQRSNEQFF.

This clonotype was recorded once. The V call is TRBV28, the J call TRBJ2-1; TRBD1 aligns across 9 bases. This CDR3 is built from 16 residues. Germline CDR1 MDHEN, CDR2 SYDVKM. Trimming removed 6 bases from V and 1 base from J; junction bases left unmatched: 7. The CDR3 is CASSTTGGPSYNEQFF. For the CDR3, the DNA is TGTGCCAGCAGCACCACAGGGGGCCCATCCTACAATGAGCAGTTCTTC.

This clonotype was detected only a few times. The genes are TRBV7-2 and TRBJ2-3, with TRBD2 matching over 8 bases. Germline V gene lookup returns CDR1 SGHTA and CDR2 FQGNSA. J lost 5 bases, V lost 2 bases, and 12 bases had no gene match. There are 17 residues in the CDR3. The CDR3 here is CASSLLPGTAGGDTQYF. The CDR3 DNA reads TGTGCCAGCAGCTTATTACCCGGGACTGCGGGGGGAGATACGCAGTATTTT. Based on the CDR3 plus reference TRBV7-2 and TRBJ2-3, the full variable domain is GAGVSQSPSNKVTEKGKDVELRCDPISGHTALYWYRQSLGQGLEFLIYFQGNSAPDKSGLPSDRFSAERTGGSVSTLTIQRTQQEDSAVYLCASSLLPGTAGGDTQYFGPGTRLTVL.

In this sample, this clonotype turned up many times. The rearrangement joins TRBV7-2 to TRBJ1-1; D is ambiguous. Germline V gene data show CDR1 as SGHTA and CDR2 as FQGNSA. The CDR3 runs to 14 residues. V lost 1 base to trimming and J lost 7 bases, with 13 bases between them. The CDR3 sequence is CASSLVAGDLEAFF. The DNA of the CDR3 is TGTGCCAGCAGCTTAGTCGCGGGAGACCTTGAAGCTTTCTTT.

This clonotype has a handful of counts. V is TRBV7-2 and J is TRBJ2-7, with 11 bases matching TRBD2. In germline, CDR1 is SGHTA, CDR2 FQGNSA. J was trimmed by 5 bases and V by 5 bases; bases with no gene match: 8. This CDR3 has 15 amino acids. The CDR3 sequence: CASSVTLAGGDEQYF. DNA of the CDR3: TGTGCCAGCAGCGTCACCCTAGCGGGAGGTGACGAGCAGTACTTC.

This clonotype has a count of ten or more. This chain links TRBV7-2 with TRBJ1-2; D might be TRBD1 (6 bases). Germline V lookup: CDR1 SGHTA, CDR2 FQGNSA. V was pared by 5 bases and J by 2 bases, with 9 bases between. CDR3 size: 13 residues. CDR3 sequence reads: CASSQDRNYGYTF. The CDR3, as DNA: TGTGCCAGCAGCCAGGACAGAAACTATGGCTACACCTTC.

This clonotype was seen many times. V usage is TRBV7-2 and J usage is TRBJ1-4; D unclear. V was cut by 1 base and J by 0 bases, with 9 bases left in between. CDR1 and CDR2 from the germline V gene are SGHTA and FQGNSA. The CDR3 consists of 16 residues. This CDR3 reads CASSLVSGATNEKLFF. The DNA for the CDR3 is TGTGCCAGCAGCTTAGTCAGTGGAGCAACTAATGAAAAACTGTTTTTT.

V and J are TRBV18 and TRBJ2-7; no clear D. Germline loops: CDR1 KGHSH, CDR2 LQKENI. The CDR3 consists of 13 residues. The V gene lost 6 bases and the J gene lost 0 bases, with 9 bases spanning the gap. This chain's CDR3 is CASSPTLSYEQYF. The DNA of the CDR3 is TGTGCCAGCTCTCCCACCCTCTCCTACGAGCAGTACTTC.

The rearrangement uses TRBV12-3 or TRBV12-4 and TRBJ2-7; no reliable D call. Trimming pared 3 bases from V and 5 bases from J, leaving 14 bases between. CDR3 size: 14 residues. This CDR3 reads CASSFEVATHEQYF. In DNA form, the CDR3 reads TGTGCCAGCAGTTTTGAGGTAGCTACCCACGAGCAGTACTTC.

The CDR3 spells CASSRGRSSGNTIYF. CDR3 nucleotides: TGTGCCAGCAGTAGGGGACGGAGCTCTGGAAACACCATATATTTT. The chain recombines TRBV11-2 with TRBJ1-3; D is possibly TRBD1 (5 bases). Trimming removed 6 bases from V and 0 bases from J, with 12 bases in between. The CDR3 contains 15 residues. Germline values: CDR1 SGHAT, CDR2 FQNNGV.

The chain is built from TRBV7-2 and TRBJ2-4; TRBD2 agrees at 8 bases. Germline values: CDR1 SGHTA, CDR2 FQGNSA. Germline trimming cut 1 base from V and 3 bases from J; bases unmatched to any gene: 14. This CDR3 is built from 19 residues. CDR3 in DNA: TGTGCCAGCAGCTTAGATCAAGCGGGGGTGCGTCGGGACAAAAACATTCAGTACTTC. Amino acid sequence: CASSLDQAGVRRDKNIQYF.

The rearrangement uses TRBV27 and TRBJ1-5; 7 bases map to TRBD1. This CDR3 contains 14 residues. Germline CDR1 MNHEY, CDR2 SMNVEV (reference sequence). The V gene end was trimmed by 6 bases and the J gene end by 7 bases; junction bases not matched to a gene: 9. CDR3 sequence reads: CASRRQGRRQPQHF. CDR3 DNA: TGTGCCAGCAGAAGACAGGGCAGGAGGCAGCCCCAGCATTTT.

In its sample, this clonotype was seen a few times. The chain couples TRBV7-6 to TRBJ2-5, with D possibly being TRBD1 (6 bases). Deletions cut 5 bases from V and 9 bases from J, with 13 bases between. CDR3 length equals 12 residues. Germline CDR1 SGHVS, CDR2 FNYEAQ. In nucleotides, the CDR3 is TGTGCCAGCAGCCTCGCGCCAGGGGCCCAGTACTTC. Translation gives CASSLAPGAQYF.

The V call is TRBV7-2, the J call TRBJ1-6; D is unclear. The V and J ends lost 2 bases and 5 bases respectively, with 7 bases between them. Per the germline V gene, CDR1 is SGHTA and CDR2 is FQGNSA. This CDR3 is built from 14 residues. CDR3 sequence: CASSLSPNNSPLHF. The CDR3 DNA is TGTGCCAGCAGCTTATCCCCCAATAATTCACCCCTCCACTTT.

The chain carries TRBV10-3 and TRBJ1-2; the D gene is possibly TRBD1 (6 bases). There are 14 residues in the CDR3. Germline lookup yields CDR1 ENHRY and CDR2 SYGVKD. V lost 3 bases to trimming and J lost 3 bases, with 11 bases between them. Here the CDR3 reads CAISDRDTDYGYTF. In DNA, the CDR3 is TGTGCCATCAGTGACCGGGACACAGACTATGGCTACACCTTC.

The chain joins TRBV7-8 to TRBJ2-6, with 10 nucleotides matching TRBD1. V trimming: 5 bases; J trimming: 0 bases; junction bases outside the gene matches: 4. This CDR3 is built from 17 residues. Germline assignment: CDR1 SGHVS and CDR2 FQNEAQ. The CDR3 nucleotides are TGTGCCAGCAGCCAGGGACAGGGGACCTCTGGGGCCAACGTCCTGACTTTC. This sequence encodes CASSQGQGTSGANVLTF.

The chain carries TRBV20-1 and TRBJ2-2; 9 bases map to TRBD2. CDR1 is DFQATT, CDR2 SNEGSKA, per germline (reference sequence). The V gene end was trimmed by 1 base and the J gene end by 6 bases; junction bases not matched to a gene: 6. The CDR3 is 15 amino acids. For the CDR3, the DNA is TGCAGTGCTAGAGTGGTAGCGGGAGTGTCCGGGGAGCTGTTTTTT. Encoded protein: CSARVVAGVSGELFF.

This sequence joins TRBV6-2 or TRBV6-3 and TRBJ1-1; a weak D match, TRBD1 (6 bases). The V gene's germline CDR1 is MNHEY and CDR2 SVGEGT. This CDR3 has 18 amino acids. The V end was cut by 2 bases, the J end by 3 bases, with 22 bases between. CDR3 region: CASSYHSFARGTDTEAFF. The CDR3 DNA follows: TGTGCCAGCAGTTACCATAGTTTTGCCAGGGGCACGGACACTGAAGCTTTCTTT.

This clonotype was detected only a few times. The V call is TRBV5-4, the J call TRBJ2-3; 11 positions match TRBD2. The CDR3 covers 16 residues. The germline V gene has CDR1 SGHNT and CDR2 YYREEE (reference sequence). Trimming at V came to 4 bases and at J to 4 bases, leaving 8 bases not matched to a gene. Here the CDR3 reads CASSQIAGGPADTQYF. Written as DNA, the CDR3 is TGTGCCAGCAGCCAAATAGCGGGAGGGCCGGCAGATACGCAGTATTTT.

CDR3 region: CASSLPRGGLYNEQFF. The CDR3 coding sequence is TGTGCCAGCAGCTTACCACGGGGGGGCCTCTACAATGAGCAGTTCTTC. This sequence joins TRBV5-8 and TRBJ2-1; 8 bases are a match to TRBD2. V was clipped by 2 bases and J by 3 bases; unmatched bases: 7. Germline V gene sequence: CDR1 SGHTS, CDR2 YDEGEE. The CDR3 spans 16 residues. The variable domain in full, with the rest retrieved from reference TRBV5-8 and TRBJ2-1, is EAGVTQSPTHLIKTRGQQATLRCSPISGHTSVYWYQQALGLGLQFLLWYDEGEERNRGNFPPRFSGRQFPNYSSELNVNALELEDSALYLCASSLPRGGLYNEQFFGPGTRLTVL.

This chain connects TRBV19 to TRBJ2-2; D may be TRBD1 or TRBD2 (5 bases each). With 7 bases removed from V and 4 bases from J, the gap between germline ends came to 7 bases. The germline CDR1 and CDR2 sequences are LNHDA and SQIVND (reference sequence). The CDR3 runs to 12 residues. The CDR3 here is CASMGTTGELFF. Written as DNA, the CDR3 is TGTGCCAGTATGGGGACCACCGGGGAGCTGTTTTTT.

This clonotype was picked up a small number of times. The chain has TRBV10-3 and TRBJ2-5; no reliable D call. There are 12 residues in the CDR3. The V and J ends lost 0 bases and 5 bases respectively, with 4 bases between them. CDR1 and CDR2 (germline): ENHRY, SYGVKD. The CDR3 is CAISESAETQYF. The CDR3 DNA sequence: TGTGCCATCAGTGAGTCGGCGGAGACCCAGTACTTC.

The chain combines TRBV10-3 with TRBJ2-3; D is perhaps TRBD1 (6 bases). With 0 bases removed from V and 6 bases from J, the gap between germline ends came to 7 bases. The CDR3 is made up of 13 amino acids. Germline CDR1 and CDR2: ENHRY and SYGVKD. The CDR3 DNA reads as TGTGCCATCAGTGAGTCGGGGGCGGATACGCAGTATTTT. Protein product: CAISESGADTQYF.

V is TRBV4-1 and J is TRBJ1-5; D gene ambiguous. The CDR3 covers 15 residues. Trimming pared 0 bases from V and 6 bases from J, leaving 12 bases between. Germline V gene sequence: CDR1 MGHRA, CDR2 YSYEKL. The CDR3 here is CASSQDPGGGQPQHF. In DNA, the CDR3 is TGCGCCAGCAGCCAAGATCCAGGCGGAGGTCAGCCCCAGCATTTT.

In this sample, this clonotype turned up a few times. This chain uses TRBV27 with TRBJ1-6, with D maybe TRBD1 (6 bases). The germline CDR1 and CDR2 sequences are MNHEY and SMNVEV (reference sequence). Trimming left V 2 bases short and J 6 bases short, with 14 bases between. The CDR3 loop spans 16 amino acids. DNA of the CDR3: TGTGCCAGCAGTTTAGGCTCGGGACACGGTAATTCACCCCTCCACTTT. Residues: CASSLGSGHGNSPLHF.

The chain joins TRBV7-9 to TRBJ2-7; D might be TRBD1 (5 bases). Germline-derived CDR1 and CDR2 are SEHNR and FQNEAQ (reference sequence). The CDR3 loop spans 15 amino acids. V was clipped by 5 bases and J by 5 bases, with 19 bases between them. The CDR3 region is CASSPTWQGYHEQYF. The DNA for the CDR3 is TGTGCCAGCAGCCCCACCTGGCAGGGCTACCACGAGCAGTACTTC.